This T cell receptor (beta chain) is from a study of tumor-infiltrating lymphocytes in oesophageal squamous cell carcinoma. V lost 3 bases to trimming and J lost 7 bases, with 10 bases between them. The CDR3 is 14 amino acids. Per the germline V gene, CDR1 is SGHAT and CDR2 is FQNNGV. This clonotype was counted at least ten times. TCRdb called the PCR reads again in MiXCR, with one record for every CDR3 protein. The sample lists about 11,000 distinct CDR3 sequences; around 56% were seen once. The rearrangement links TRBV11-2 to TRBJ1-6; D is ambiguous. This TCR was sampled from a female donor with esophageal squamous cell carcinoma. The source material was esophageal tumor tissue. CDR3 in amino acids: CASSFAIWNSPLHF. DNA of the CDR3: TGTGCCAGCAGCTTCGCTATTTGGAATTCACCCCTCCACTTT.